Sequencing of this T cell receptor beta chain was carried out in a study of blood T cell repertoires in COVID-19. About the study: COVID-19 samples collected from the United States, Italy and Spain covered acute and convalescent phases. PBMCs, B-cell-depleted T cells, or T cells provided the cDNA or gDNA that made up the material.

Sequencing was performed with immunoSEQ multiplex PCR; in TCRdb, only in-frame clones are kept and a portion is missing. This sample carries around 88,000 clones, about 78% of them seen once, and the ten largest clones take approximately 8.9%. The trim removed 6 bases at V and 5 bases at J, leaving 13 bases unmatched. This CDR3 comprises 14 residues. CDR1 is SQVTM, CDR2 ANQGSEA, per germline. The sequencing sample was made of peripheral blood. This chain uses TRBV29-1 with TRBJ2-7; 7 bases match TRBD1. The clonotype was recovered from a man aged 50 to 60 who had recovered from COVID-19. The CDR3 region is CSVETGLGVHEQYF. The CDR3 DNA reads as TGCAGCGTCGAGACAGGGCTGGGAGTTCACGAGCAGTACTTC.